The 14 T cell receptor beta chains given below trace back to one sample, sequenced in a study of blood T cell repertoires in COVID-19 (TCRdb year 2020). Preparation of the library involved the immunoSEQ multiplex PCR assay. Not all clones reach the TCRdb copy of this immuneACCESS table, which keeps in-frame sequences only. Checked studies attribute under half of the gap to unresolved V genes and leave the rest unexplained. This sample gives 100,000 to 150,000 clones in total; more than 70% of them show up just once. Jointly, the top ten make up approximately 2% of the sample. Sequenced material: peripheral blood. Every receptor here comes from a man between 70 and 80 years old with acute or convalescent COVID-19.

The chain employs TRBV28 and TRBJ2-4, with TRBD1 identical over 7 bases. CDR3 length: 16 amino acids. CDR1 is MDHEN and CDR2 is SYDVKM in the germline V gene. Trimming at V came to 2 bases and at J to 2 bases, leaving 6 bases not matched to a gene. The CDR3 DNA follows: TGTGCCAGCAGTTTAGGGATACAGGGGTCCAAAAACATTCAGTACTTC. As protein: CASSLGIQGSKNIQYF.

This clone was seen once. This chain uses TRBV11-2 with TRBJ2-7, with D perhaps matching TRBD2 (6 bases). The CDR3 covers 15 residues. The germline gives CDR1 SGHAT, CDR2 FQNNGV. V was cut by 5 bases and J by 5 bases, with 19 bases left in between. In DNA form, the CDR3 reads TGTGCCAGCAGCCCCTGGGACGGGGCGGGGCACGAGCAGTACTTC. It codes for CASSPWDGAGHEQYF.

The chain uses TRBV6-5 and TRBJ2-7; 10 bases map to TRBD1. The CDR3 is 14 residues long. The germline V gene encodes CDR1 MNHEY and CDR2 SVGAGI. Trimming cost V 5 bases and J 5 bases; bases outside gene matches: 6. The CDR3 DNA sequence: TGTGCCAGCAGTCTAGAGGGGACAGGGGACGAGCAGTACTTC. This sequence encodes CASSLEGTGDEQYF.

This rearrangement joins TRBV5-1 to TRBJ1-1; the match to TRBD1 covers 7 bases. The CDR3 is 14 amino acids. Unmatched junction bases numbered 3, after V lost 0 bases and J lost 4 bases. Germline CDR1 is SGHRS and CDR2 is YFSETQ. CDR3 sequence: CASSLGDSVTEAFF. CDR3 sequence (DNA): TGCGCCAGCAGCTTGGGGGACAGCGTCACTGAAGCTTTCTTT.

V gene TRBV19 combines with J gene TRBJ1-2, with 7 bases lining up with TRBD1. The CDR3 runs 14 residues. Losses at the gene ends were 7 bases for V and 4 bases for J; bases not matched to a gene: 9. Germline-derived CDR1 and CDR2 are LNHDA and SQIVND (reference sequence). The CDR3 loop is CASMMAGGRYGYTF. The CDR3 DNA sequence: TGTGCCAGTATGATGGCAGGGGGACGCTATGGCTACACCTTC.

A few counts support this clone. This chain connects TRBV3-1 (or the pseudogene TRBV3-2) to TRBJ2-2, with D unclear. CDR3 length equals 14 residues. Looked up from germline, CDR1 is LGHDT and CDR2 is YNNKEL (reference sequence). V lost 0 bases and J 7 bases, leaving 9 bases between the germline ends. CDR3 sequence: CASSQDMVGGELFF. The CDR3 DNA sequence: TGTGCCAGCAGCCAAGATATGGTCGGCGGGGAGCTGTTTTTT.

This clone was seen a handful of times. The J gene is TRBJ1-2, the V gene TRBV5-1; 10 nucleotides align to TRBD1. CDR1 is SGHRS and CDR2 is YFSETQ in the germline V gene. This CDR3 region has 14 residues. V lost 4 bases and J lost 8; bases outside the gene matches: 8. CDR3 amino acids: CASSPGTGASGYTF. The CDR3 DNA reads TGCGCCAGCAGCCCCGGGACAGGGGCCTCGGGCTACACCTTC.

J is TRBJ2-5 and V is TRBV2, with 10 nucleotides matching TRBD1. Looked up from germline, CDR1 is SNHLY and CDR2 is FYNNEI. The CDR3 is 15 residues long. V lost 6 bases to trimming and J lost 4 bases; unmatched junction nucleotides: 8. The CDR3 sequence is CASSPGQGRGETQYF. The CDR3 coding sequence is TGTGCCAGCAGCCCGGGACAGGGGAGAGGAGAGACCCAGTACTTC. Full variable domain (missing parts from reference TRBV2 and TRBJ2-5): EPEVTQTPSHQVTQMGQEVILRCVPISNHLYFYWYRQILGQKVEFLVSFYNNEISEKSEIFDDQFSVERPDGSNFTLKIRSTKLEDSAMYFCASSPGQGRGETQYFGPGTRLLVL.

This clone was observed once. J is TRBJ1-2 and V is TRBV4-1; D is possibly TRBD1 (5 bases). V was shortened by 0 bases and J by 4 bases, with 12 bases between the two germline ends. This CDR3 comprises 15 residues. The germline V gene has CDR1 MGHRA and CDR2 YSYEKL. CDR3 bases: TGCGCCAGCAGCCAAGATTCAGGGCGTGCCTATGGCTACACCTTC. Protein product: CASSQDSGRAYGYTF.

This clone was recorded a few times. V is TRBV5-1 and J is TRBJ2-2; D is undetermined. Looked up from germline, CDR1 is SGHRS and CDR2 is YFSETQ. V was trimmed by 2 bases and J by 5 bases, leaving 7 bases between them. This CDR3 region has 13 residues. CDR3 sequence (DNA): TGCGCCAGCAGCTTTGATAGAACCGGGGAGCTGTTTTTT. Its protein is CASSFDRTGELFF.

The CDR3 DNA sequence: TGTGCCAGCAGCGCCGACAGTACCCAAGAGACCCAGTACTTC. Its protein is CASSADSTQETQYF. The chain uses TRBV9 and TRBJ2-5, with TRBD1 as a possible D gene (5 bases). Germline V gene sequence: CDR1 SGDLS, CDR2 YYNGEE. This CDR3 is built from 14 residues. The V gene lost 3 bases and the J gene lost 1 base, with 10 bases spanning the gap.

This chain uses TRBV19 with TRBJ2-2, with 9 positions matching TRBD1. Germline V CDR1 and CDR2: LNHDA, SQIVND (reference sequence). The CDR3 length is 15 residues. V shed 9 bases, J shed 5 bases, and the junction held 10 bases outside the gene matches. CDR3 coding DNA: TGTGCCAGCTTCCCCGGGACAGGGCGGACCGGGGAGCTGTTTTTT. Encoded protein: CASFPGTGRTGELFF.

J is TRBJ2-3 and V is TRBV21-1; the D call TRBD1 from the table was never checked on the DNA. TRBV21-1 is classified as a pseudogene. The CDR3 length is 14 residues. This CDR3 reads CASIPGTAGDTQYF. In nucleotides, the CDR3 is TGTGCCAGCATCCCCGGGACAGCTGGGGATACGCAGTATTTT.

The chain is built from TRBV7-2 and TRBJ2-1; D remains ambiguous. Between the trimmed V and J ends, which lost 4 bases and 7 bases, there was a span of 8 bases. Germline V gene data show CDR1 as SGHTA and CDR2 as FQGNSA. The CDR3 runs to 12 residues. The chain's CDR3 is CASSSGINEQFF. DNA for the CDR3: TGTGCCAGCAGCTCCGGTATAAATGAGCAGTTCTTC.